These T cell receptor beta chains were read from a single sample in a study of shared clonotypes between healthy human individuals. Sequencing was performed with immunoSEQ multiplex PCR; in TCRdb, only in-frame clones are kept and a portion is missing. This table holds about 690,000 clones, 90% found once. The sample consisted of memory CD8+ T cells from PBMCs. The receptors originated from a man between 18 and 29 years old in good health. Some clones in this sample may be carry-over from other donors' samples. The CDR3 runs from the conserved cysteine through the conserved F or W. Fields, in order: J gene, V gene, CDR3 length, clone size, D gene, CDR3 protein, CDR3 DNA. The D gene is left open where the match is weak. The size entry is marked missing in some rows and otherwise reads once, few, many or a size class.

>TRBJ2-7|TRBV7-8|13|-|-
CASSLDGSYEQYF
TGTGCCAGCAGCTTGGACGGAAGCTACGAGCAGTACTTC
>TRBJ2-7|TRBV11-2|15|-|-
CASSPTPEGPYEQYF
TGTGCCAGCAGCCCAACCCCGGAGGGTCCCTACGAGCAGTACTTC
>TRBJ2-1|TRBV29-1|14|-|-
CSVEGDNLYNEQFF
TGCAGCGTTGAGGGCGACAACCTCTACAATGAGCAGTTCTTC
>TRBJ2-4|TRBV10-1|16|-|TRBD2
CASSETASGKRNIQYF
TGCGCCAGCAGTGAGACGGCTAGCGGGAAGCGGAACATTCAGTACTTC
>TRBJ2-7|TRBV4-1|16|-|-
CASSHRLGDGSYEQYF
TGCGCCAGCAGCCACCGCTTGGGGGATGGTTCCTACGAGCAGTACTTC
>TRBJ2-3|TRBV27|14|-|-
CASSPRASTDTQYF
TGTGCCAGCAGTCCAAGGGCTTCCACAGATACGCAGTATTTT
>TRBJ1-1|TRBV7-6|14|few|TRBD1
CASSLGQMNTEAFF
TGTGCCAGCAGCCTGGGACAGATGAACACTGAAGCTTTCTTT
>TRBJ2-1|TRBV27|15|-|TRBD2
CASSLVAGGPNEQFF
TGTGCCAGCAGTTTAGTAGCGGGAGGGCCTAATGAGCAGTTCTTC
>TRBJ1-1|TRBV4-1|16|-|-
CASSQGGSKENTEAFF
TGCGCCAGCAGCCAAGGCGGTTCGAAGGAGAACACTGAAGCTTTCTTT
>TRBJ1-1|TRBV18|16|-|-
CASSPPNVHLNTEAFF
TGTGCCAGCTCACCACCGAACGTCCACCTGAACACTGAAGCTTTCTTT
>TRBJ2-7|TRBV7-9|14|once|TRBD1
CASSQGDSPYEQYF
TGTGCCAGCAGTCAGGGGGACAGCCCCTACGAGCAGTACTTC
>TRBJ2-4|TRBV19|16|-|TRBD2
CASSIPSGRAKNIQYF
TGTGCCAGTAGTATCCCTAGCGGGAGGGCCAAAAACATTCAGTACTTC
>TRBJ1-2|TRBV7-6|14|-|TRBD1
CASSSRDSSYGYTF
TGTGCCAGCAGCTCTAGGGACAGTAGCTATGGCTACACCTTC
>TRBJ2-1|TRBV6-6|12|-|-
CASSLLVNEQFF
TGTGCCAGCAGTTTGCTAGTTAATGAGCAGTTCTTC
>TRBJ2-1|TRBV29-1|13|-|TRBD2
CSVAGGTYNEQFF
TGCAGCGTCGCGGGAGGGACCTACAATGAGCAGTTCTTC
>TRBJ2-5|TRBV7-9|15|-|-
CASSTQTGYQETQYF
TGTGCCAGCAGCACCCAGACGGGGTACCAAGAGACCCAGTACTTC
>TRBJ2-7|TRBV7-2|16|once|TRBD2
CASSLVRLAGPYEQYF
TGTGCCAGCAGCTTAGTGAGACTAGCGGGACCCTACGAGCAGTACTTC
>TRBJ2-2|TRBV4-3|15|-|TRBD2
CASSPASGITGELFF
TGCGCCAGCAGCCCCGCTAGCGGGATAACCGGGGAGCTGTTTTTT
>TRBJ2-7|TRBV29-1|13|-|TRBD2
CSVASGGAYEQYF
TGCAGCGTTGCCTCGGGAGGAGCCTACGAGCAGTACTTC
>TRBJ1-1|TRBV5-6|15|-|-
CASSFAQGLDTEAFF
TGTGCCAGCAGCTTCGCCCAGGGGTTGGACACTGAAGCTTTCTTT
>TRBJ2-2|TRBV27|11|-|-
CASSSLGELFF
TGTGCCAGCAGTAGTTTGGGGGAGCTGTTTTTT
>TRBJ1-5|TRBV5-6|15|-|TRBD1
CASSLGQGPNQPQHF
TGTGCCAGCAGCCTAGGACAGGGCCCCAATCAGCCCCAGCATTTT
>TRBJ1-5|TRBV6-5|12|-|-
CASSEQPVPWHF
TGTGCCAGCAGTGAACAGCCAGTTCCATGGCATTTT
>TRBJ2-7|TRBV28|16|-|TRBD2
CASSFRTSGRAYEQYF
TGTGCCAGCAGTTTCCGGACTAGCGGGAGAGCGTACGAGCAGTACTTC
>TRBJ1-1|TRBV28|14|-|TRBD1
CASSIRDRGQKAFF
TGTGCCAGCAGTATCCGGGACAGGGGGCAAAAAGCTTTCTTT
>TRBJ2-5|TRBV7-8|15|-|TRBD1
CASSLALDRAETQYF
TGTGCCAGCAGCTTAGCCCTAGACAGGGCGGAGACCCAGTACTTC
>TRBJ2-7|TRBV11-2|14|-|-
CASSVEDARDEQYF
TGTGCCAGCAGCGTCGAGGACGCCAGGGACGAGCAGTACTTC
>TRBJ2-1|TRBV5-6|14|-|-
CASSLGLQYNEQFF
TGTGCCAGCAGCTTGGGGCTACAGTACAATGAGCAGTTCTTC
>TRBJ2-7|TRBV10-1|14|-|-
CASSGDRSFDEQYF
TGCGCCAGCAGCGGCGACCGGTCGTTCGACGAGCAGTACTTC
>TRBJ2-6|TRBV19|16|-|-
CASSMMGRSGANVLTF
TGTGCCAGTAGTATGATGGGGAGATCTGGGGCCAACGTCCTGACTTTC
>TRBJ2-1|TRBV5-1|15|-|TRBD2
CASSLVAGGYNEQFF
TGCGCCAGCAGCTTGGTCGCGGGAGGCTACAATGAGCAGTTCTTC